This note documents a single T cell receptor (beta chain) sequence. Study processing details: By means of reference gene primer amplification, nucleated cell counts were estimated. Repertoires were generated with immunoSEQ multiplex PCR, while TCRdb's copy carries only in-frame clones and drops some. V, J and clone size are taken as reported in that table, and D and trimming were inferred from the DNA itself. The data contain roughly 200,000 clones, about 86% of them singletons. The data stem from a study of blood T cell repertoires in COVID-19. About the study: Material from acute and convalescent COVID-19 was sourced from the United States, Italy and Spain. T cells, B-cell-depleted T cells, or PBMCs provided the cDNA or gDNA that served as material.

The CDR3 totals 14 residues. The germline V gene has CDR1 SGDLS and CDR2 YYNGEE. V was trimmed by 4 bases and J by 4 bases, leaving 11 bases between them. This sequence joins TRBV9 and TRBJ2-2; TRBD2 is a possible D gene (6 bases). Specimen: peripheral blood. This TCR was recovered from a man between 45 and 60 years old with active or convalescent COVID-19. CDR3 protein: CASSPREATGELFF. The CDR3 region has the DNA TGTGCCAGCAGCCCCAGGGAGGCCACCGGGGAGCTGTTTTTT.